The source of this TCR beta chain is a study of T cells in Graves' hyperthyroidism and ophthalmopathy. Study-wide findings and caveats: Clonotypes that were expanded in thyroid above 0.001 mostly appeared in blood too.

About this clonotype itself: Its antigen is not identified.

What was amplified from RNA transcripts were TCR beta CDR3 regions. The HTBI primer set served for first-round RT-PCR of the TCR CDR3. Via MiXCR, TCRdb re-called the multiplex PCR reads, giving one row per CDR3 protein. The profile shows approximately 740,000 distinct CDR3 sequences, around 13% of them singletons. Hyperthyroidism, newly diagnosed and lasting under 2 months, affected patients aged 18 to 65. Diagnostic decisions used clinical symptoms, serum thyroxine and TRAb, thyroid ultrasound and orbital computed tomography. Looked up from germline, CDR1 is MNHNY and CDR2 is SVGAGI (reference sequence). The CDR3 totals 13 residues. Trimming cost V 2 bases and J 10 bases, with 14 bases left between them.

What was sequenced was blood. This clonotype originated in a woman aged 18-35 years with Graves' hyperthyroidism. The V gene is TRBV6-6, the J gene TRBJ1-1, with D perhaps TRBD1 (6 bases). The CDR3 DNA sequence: TGTGCCAGCAGTTACGATAGGGGGTCGGTAGCTTTCTTT. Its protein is CASSYDRGSVAFF.